The 8 T cell receptor beta chains below were found in one sample sequenced in a study of OX40 agonist ivuxolimab in advanced cancers. The method was immunoSEQ multiplex PCR; TCRdb's version includes in-frame clones alone and lacks a portion of them. This table holds roughly 80,000 clones, roughly 91% found once. Here the sequenced sample was CD4+ or CD8+ T cells sorted from blood, taken in a trial of the OX40 agonist ivuxolimab. These receptors all stem from an adult with an advanced solid tumor such as melanoma, head and neck, liver or kidney cancer.

The CDR3 loop reads CASSEESQGTYGYTF. For the CDR3, the DNA is TGTGCCAGCAGTGAAGAGTCCCAGGGGACCTATGGCTACACCTTC. The chain joins TRBV6-1 to TRBJ1-2; possibly TRBD1 for D (6 bases). Germline CDR1 reads MNHNS; CDR2 reads SASEGT. This CDR3 has 15 amino acids. Trimming removed 1 base from V and 4 bases from J, with 13 bases in between.

The chain links TRBV25-1 to TRBJ1-3; no clear D. The CDR3 runs 14 residues. Trimming took off 1 base at V and 4 bases at J, with 8 bases between the two ends. CDR1 and CDR2 (germline): MGHDK, SYGVNS. In DNA, the CDR3 is TGTGCCAGCAGTGAATTTGAGGGCGGAAACACCATATATTTT. It codes for CASSEFEGGNTIYF.

The chain joins TRBV28 to TRBJ1-1, with 8 bases identical to TRBD1. The CDR3 covers 14 residues. After removal of 7 bases from V and 1 base from J, the junction contained 5 bases not matched to a gene. CDR1 is MDHEN and CDR2 is SYDVKM in the germline V gene. The CDR3 nucleotides read TGTGCCAGCAAACCCGGACAGGGGAACACTGAAGCTTTCTTT. This translates into CASKPGQGNTEAFF.

CDR3 loop: CASSSVQGRFNQPQHF. In DNA, the CDR3 is TGTGCCAGCAGCTCAGTCCAGGGGAGGTTCAATCAGCCCCAGCATTTT. The rearrangement links TRBV7-2 to TRBJ1-5; tentatively, D is TRBD1 (6 bases). Germline values: CDR1 SGHTA, CDR2 FQGNSA. The CDR3 consists of 16 residues. Trimming shortened V by 4 bases and J by 3 bases, and 16 bases separated the two germline ends.

This sequence joins TRBV7-9 and TRBJ2-3, with 7 bases matching TRBD1. CDR1 and CDR2 (germline): SEHNR, FQNEAQ (reference sequence). This CDR3 has 14 amino acids. V dropped 1 base and J dropped 6; count of bases not matched to a gene: 4. Written as DNA, the CDR3 is TGTGCCAGCAGCTTAGGGACAGGCCGGGATACGCAGTATTTT. Residues: CASSLGTGRDTQYF.

This chain uses TRBV5-6 with TRBJ2-2; 7 bases are a match to TRBD2. Germline V CDR1 and CDR2: SGHDT, YYEEEE. The CDR3 extends over 17 amino acids. Germline trimming cut 0 bases from V and 1 base from J; bases unmatched to any gene: 6. The CDR3 nucleotides are TGTGCCAGCAGCTTGGCCCTTGGCGGGGGGAACACCGGGGAGCTGTTTTTT. It codes for CASSLALGGGNTGELFF.

J is TRBJ2-5 and V is TRBV6-6; D uncertain. Between the trimmed V and J ends, which lost 2 bases and 5 bases, there was a span of 9 bases. CDR3 length: 13 residues. In germline, CDR1 is MNHNY, CDR2 SVGAGI (reference sequence). The CDR3: CASSYPGPETQYF. The CDR3 coding sequence is TGTGCCAGCAGTTACCCCGGCCCCGAGACCCAGTACTTC.

The chain links TRBV9 to TRBJ1-2, with 7 bases fitting TRBD1. The CDR3 loop spans 14 amino acids. V was clipped by 0 bases and J by 10 bases; unmatched bases: 9. Looked up from germline, CDR1 is SGDLS and CDR2 is YYNGEE. The CDR3 sequence is CASSVGGQDTLYTF. The CDR3 nucleotides read TGTGCCAGCAGCGTAGGCGGACAGGATACCCTCTACACCTTC.